In this sample, the clone carrying this T cell receptor (beta chain) turned up many times. Its specificity is unknown. The sample comes from a study of T cells in Graves' hyperthyroidism and ophthalmopathy. Study conclusions and caveats: The model identified upcoming ophthalmopathy a median approximately seven months ahead of onset.

Exclusion of a patient resulted from uncontrolled infection, other autoimmune disease, pregnancy or lactation. Diagnosis rested on symptoms, serum thyroxine and TRAb, thyroid ultrasound, and orbital computed tomography. Regions amplified from RNA transcripts were the TCR beta CDR3 regions. First-round RT-PCR of the TCR CDR3 relied on the HTBI primer set. A single record per CDR3 protein comes from TCRdb applying MiXCR to the multiplex PCR reads. Of approximately 740,000 distinct CDR3 sequences in the sample, 14% are singletons; the top ten hold roughly a tenth. This receptor was identified in a woman between 18 and 29 years old with Graves' hyperthyroidism. Sequenced sample: blood.

CDR3 region: CACMFGPPGQPQHF. In nucleotides, the CDR3 is TGTGCCTGTATGTTTGGGCCGCCCGGGCAGCCCCAGCATTTT. The chain is built from TRBV30 and TRBJ1-5; D unresolved. From germline, CDR1 is GTSNPN and CDR2 SVGIG (reference sequence). V was pared by 6 bases and J by 7 bases, with 19 bases between. CDR3 length: 14 amino acids.